Presented here are 26 T cell receptor beta chains from one specimen sequenced in a study. Using its own MiXCR run on the 5' RACE reads, TCRdb lists one record per CDR3 protein. The data contain about 40,000 distinct CDR3 sequences, approximately 17% of them singletons. Source material: naive CD4+ T cells sorted from a lymph node. Subset described: naive CD4+ T cells, CD4+CD45RA+CD25-. The receptors come from a female donor with breast cancer.

This clonotype was picked up a small number of times. This chain joins TRBV7-8 and TRBJ2-5; 7 bases fit TRBD2. The CDR3 covers 12 residues. The V gene's germline CDR1 is SGHVS and CDR2 FQNEAQ. V gave up 8 bases and J gave up 5 bases; unmatched junction bases: 5. The chain's CDR3 is CASLGGRETQYF. The CDR3 DNA is TGTGCCAGCTTGGGAGGGAGGGAGACCCAGTACTTC.

Sample share makes this clonotype medium-sized (0.01 to 0.1%). V and J are TRBV20-1 and TRBJ2-7; the match to TRBD2 covers 10 bases. This CDR3 region has 15 residues. V shed 7 bases and J 1 base; nucleotides not matched to a gene: 10. The germline V gene has CDR1 DFQATT and CDR2 SNEGSKA (reference sequence). CDR3 residues: CSGFPGTSASYEQYF. DNA of the CDR3: TGCAGTGGGTTTCCCGGGACTAGCGCTTCCTACGAGCAGTACTTC.

This clonotype was seen at least ten times. In DNA, the CDR3 is TGTGCCACCAGCAGAGATCAGTTTTTCGACTATGGCTACACCTTC. This sequence encodes CATSRDQFFDYGYTF. The rearrangement joins TRBV15 to TRBJ1-2; no clear D. The ends were cut back, 0 bases at V and 3 bases at J, with 11 bases in the middle. CDR1 LNHNV and CDR2 YYDKDF come from the germline V gene (reference sequence). The CDR3 runs 15 residues.

A word on this clonotype: Given a much more abundant clone one base away, this may be a read error. The CDR3 end shows no conserved phenylalanine or tryptophan, and so a read error is likely. The rearrangement uses TRBV29-1 and TRBJ1-1, with D tentatively TRBD1 (6 bases). The CDR3 covers 13 residues. V lost 2 bases and J lost 4, with 11 bases in between. From germline, CDR1 is SQVTM and CDR2 ANQGSEA. CDR3 loop: CSVERGGGTEAFV. The CDR3, as DNA: TGCAGCGTTGAAAGGGGGGGGGGCACTGAAGCTTTCGTT.

This clonotype was found many times. The V call is TRBV20-1, the J call TRBJ2-5, with D perhaps matching TRBD1 (5 bases). The germline V gene has CDR1 DFQATT and CDR2 SNEGSKA (reference sequence). The CDR3 extends over 11 amino acids. V shed 7 bases and J shed 2 bases, with 8 bases lying between them. The CDR3 sequence is CSGGLQETQYF. The CDR3 DNA reads as TGCAGTGGGGGCTTGCAAGAGACCCAGTACTTC.

In this sample, this clonotype turned up a few times. The chain couples TRBV6-1 to TRBJ1-1; a possible D gene is TRBD1 (5 bases). The V gene lost 0 bases and the J gene lost 5 bases, with 13 bases spanning the gap. The CDR3 has 15 residues. Germline V lookup: CDR1 MNHNS, CDR2 SASEGT. CDR3 region: CASSEARGPDTEAFF. Written as DNA, the CDR3 is TGTGCCAGCAGTGAAGCGAGGGGCCCCGATACTGAAGCTTTCTTT.

This clonotype was seen only a few times. J is TRBJ1-5 and V is TRBV5-1, with D unresolved. Germline V gene sequence: CDR1 SGHRS, CDR2 YFSETQ. Trimming shortened V by 4 bases and J by 8 bases, and 10 bases separated the two germline ends. The CDR3 is 12 residues long. The CDR3 DNA reads TGCGCCAGCAGCGAACCGGGAGAGCCCCAGCATTTT. This gives the protein CASSEPGEPQHF.

The chain is built from TRBV18 and TRBJ1-2; D is undetermined. This CDR3 is built from 15 residues. The V gene's germline CDR1 is KGHSH and CDR2 LQKENI. The V gene lost 2 bases and the J gene lost 3 bases, with 13 bases spanning the gap. In DNA, the CDR3 is TGTGCCAGCTCACCAAAGAGGACGGAACACTATGGCTACACCTTC. Translating gives CASSPKRTEHYGYTF. The variable domain in full, completed from reference TRBV18 and TRBJ1-2, reads NAGVMQNPRHLVRRRGQEARLRCSPMKGHSHVYWYRQLPEEGLKFMVYLQKENIIDESGMPKERFSAEFPKEGPSILRIQQVVRGDSAAYFCASSPKRTEHYGYTFGSGTRLTVV.

This clonotype appeared a few times. The chain employs TRBV7-2 and TRBJ2-7, with D perhaps matching TRBD2 (7 bases). The germline gives CDR1 SGHTA, CDR2 FQGNSA. This CDR3 has 16 residues. Trimming shortened V by 1 base and J by 2 bases, and 15 bases separated the two germline ends. This CDR3 reads CASSLGGGTGPYEQYF. The CDR3 coding sequence is TGTGCCAGCAGCTTAGGGGGGGGCACGGGCCCCTACGAGCAGTACTTC.

This clonotype has just a few counts. This chain joins TRBV7-8 and TRBJ2-7; D uncertain. V was pared by 1 base and J by 4 bases, with 11 bases between. Germline V gives CDR1 SGHVS, CDR2 FQNEAQ. There are 14 residues in the CDR3. CDR3 sequence reads: CASSLGRVGYEQYF. CDR3 bases: TGTGCCAGCAGCTTAGGACGGGTAGGATACGAGCAGTACTTC.

V gene TRBV12-3 or TRBV12-4 combines with J gene TRBJ2-4, with D possibly TRBD2 on 7 matching bases. With 2 bases removed from V and 0 bases from J, the gap between germline ends came to 8 bases. CDR3 size: 15 residues. This CDR3 is CASSLRGAAKNIQYF. As DNA, the CDR3 is TGTGCCAGCAGTTTACGGGGGGCAGCCAAAAACATTCAGTACTTC.

This clonotype was seen more than once but under ten times. The chain couples TRBV7-9 to TRBJ2-5, with D hard to call. The CDR3 is 12 amino acids. Germline V gene data show CDR1 as SEHNR and CDR2 as FQNEAQ (reference sequence). The V end lost 5 bases, the J end lost 2 bases, and 6 bases lay between the germline ends. CDR3 nucleotides: TGTGCCAGCAGCATAGGTCAAGAGACCCAGTACTTC. It specifies CASSIGQETQYF. The whole variable domain, remainder taken from reference TRBV7-9 and TRBJ2-5, is DTGVSQNPRHKITKRGQNVTFRCDPISEHNRLYWYRQTLGQGPEFLTYFQNEAQLEKSRLLSDRFSAERPKGSFSTLEIQRTEQGDSAMYLCASSIGQETQYFGPGTRLLVL.

This clonotype was counted many times. The gene calls are TRBV20-1 and TRBJ1-2; tentatively, D is TRBD1 (5 bases). The V and J ends lost 3 bases and 8 bases respectively, with 10 bases between them. This CDR3 contains 11 residues. CDR1 is DFQATT and CDR2 is SNEGSKA in the germline V gene (reference sequence). The CDR3 bases are TGCAGTGCTAGTACCGGGGGAGGCTACACCTTC. This encodes CSASTGGGYTF.

The chain has TRBV7-2 and TRBJ1-4, with TRBD1 identical over 11 bases. Germline V gene sequence: CDR1 SGHTA, CDR2 FQGNSA. The length of the CDR3 is 15 residues. The junction had 7 bases not matched to a gene; V was cut back by 5 bases and J by 8 bases. The CDR3: CASSHSGTGGEKLFF. CDR3 in DNA: TGTGCCAGCAGCCACAGCGGGACAGGGGGAGAAAAACTGTTTTTT.

As concerns this clonotype: A much larger clone is a single base away; this may be a read error. V gene TRBV2 combines with J gene TRBJ1-4; D call uncertain. Germline lookup yields CDR1 SNHLY and CDR2 FYNNEI. The CDR3 loop spans 13 amino acids. CDR3 sequence: CASSVRFDEKPFF. The CDR3, as DNA: TGTGCCAGCAGTGTGCGGTTCGATGAAAAACCGTTTTTT. Combining the CDR3 with reference TRBV2 and TRBJ1-4 gives the whole variable domain EPEVTQTPSHQVTQMGQEVILRCVPISNHLYFYWYRQILGQKVEFLVSFYNNEISEKSEIFDDQFSVERPDGSNFTLKIRSTKLEDSAMYFCASSVRFDEKPFFGSGTQLSVL.

This clonotype appeared a few times. The genes are TRBV24-1 and TRBJ2-2; 8 nucleotides align to TRBD2. From germline, CDR1 is KGHDR and CDR2 SFDVKD. V was pared by 2 bases and J by 1 base, with 2 bases of the junction left unmatched. The CDR3 covers 16 residues. The CDR3 coding sequence is TGTGCCACCAGTGATTCGGGACTAGAGAACACCGGGGAGCTGTTTTTT. As protein: CATSDSGLENTGELFF.

In regard to this clonotype: A much larger clone sits a single nucleotide away, making a read error possible. The chain combines TRBV5-1 with TRBJ2-1; D not certain. The germline V and J ends were trimmed by 0 bases and 6 bases, with 10 bases remaining between them. Germline V gives CDR1 SGHRS, CDR2 YFSETQ. The CDR3 covers 14 residues. The CDR3 DNA is TGCGCCAGCAGCTTGGCAGTCACTTTCAATGAGCAGTTCTTC. Its translation: CASSLAVTFNEQFF.

This clonotype was detected a few times. The rearrangement joins TRBV9 to TRBJ2-5; TRBD2 might be the D (5 bases). The CDR3 has 14 amino acids. The V gene's germline CDR1 is SGDLS and CDR2 YYNGEE. Trimming removed 0 bases from V and 5 bases from J, with 11 bases in between. As DNA, the CDR3 is TGTGCCAGCAGCGTAGGAGTGAGGGAGGAGACCCAGTACTTC. Protein: CASSVGVREETQYF.

A few counts support this clonotype. The chain joins TRBV20-1 to TRBJ2-1; 9 positions agree with TRBD2. The CDR3 runs 16 residues. The germline V gene encodes CDR1 DFQATT and CDR2 SNEGSKA (reference sequence). J lost 6 bases, V lost 6 bases, and 15 bases had no gene match. CDR3 loop: CSAPSGRGGPGNEQFF. The CDR3 coding sequence is TGCAGTGCCCCCTCGGGGCGGGGGGGCCCGGGCAATGAGCAGTTCTTC.

This clonotype has only a few counts. Compared with germline, one end of the junction differs, possibly owing to a read error. V usage is TRBV4-3 and J usage is TRBJ1-4, with TRBD1 identical over 7 bases. The CDR3 is 15 amino acids. CDR1 and CDR2 from the germline V gene are LGHNA and YSLEER. In DNA, the CDR3 is TGCGCCGGCAGCCAAGGAAGACAGGGTGGCGGAAAACTGTTTTTT. Translated, it gives CAGSQGRQGGGKLFF.

The chain links TRBV28 to TRBJ1-3; no definite D call. Looked up from germline, CDR1 is MDHEN and CDR2 is SYDVKM. V lost 4 bases to trimming and J lost 1 base, with 11 bases between them. This CDR3 comprises 15 residues. The CDR3 sequence: CASSSPSGSGNTIYF. The CDR3 nucleotides are TGTGCCAGCAGTTCCCCGTCGGGGTCTGGAAACACCATATATTTT.

The gene calls are TRBV29-1 and TRBJ1-1, with D perhaps TRBD1 (6 bases). The CDR3 consists of 12 residues. The germline gives CDR1 SQVTM, CDR2 ANQGSEA. The V end lost 7 bases, the J end lost 4 bases, and 13 bases lay between the germline ends. CDR3 DNA: TGCAGCGCAGAGGGGGAGGGCACTGAAGCTTTCTTT. Protein sequence: CSAEGEGTEAFF.

This clonotype occurred a few times. A much more abundant neighbour one base away suggests this may be a read error. This chain links TRBV6-5 with TRBJ2-7; maybe TRBD1 (6 bases). The CDR3 extends over 12 amino acids. The V gene's germline CDR1 is MNHEY and CDR2 SVGAGI. Trimming took off 9 bases at V and 5 bases at J, with 14 bases between the two ends. Here the CDR3 DNA reads TGTGCCAGGCAGGGGACGATCGACGAGCAGTACTTC. Residues: CARQGTIDEQYF.

This sequence joins TRBV4-2 and TRBJ2-5, with D uncertain. The V gene's germline CDR1 is LGHNA and CDR2 YNFKEQ. V was cut by 6 bases and J by 5 bases, with 13 bases left in between. This CDR3 is 13 amino acids long. The CDR3, as DNA: TGTGCCAGCAGTGCCTCTAGTTCCGAGACCCAGTACTTC. This gives the protein CASSASSSETQYF.

This clonotype was counted only a few times. This chain links TRBV6-5 with TRBJ2-7; no definite D call. V was pared by 4 bases and J by 3 bases, with 16 bases between. The CDR3 is 15 residues long. Germline V gene sequence: CDR1 MNHEY, CDR2 SVGAGI. CDR3 region: CASSSTHATLYEQYF. The DNA for the CDR3 is TGTGCCAGCAGTTCTACCCACGCGACACTCTACGAGCAGTACTTC.

The chain has TRBV20-1 and TRBJ1-1; D is uncertain. CDR3 length: 15 amino acids. From germline, CDR1 is DFQATT and CDR2 SNEGSKA (reference sequence). The ends were cut back, 6 bases at V and 1 base at J, with 18 bases in the middle. In DNA, the CDR3 is TGCAGTGCGGATGGCCCTTTCGGACGGAACACTGAAGCTTTCTTT. Protein: CSADGPFGRNTEAFF.